This T cell receptor beta chain was identified during a study of control samples from healthy donors and cancer patients. The CDR3 has 18 residues. Trimming cost V 1 base and J 2 bases; bases outside gene matches: 12. Germline values: CDR1 LNHDA, CDR2 SQIVND (reference sequence). The table lists this clone with a count of one. Produced via immunoSEQ multiplex PCR; TCRdb's table is partial and in-frame only. Of about 55,000 clones listed, roughly 95% are singletons. The sample taken for sequencing was blood. This receptor was obtained from a woman aged 18-30 years in good health. This chain links TRBV19 with TRBJ2-3; 7 bases map to TRBD2. CDR3 DNA sequence: TGTGCCAGTAGTATAGGGCCTTCTAGCGGACTATACACAGATACGCAGTATTTT. This codes for CASSIGPSSGLYTDTQYF.